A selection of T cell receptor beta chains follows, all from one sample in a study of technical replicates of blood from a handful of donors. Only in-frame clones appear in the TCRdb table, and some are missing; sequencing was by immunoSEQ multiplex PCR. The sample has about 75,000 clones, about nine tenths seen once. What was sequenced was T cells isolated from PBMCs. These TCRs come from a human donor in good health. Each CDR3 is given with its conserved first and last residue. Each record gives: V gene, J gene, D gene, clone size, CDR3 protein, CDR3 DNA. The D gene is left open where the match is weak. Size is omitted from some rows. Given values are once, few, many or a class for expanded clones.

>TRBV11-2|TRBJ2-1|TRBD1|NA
CASSPGTGWIDEQFF
TGTGCCAGCAGCCCCGGGACAGGGTGGATAGATGAGCAGTTCTTC
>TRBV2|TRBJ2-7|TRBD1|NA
CASLADRDVYEQYF
TGTGCCAGCCTAGCCGACAGGGACGTCTACGAGCAGTACTTC
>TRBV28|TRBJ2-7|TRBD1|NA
CASRIRQGTSYEQYF
TGTGCCAGCAGAATTCGACAGGGGACGTCCTACGAGCAGTACTTC
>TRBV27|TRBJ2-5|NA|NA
CASSPAYPRETQYF
TGTGCCAGCAGTCCCGCATATCCGAGGGAGACCCAGTACTTC
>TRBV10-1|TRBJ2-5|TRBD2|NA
CASSESGLAGQETQYF
TGCGCCAGCAGTGAGTCGGGACTAGCGGGCCAAGAGACCCAGTACTTC
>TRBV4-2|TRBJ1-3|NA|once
CASSQDSGNTIYF
TGTGCCAGCAGCCAAGACTCGGGAAACACCATATATTTT
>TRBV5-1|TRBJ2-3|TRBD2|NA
CASSLGLAGEADTQYF
TGCGCCAGCAGCTTGGGACTAGCGGGAGAGGCAGATACGCAGTATTTT
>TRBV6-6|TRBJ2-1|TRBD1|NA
CASSFDRGIYNEQFF
TGTGCCAGCAGTTTTGACAGGGGAATCTACAATGAGCAGTTCTTC
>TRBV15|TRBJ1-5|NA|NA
CATSLPGDQPQHF
TGTGCCACCAGCCTCCCCGGGGATCAGCCCCAGCATTTT
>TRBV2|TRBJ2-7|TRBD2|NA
CASPSSGETSYEQYF
TGTGCCAGCCCATCTAGCGGGGAGACTTCCTACGAGCAGTACTTC
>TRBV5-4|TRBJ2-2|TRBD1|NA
CASRPNRGQNTGELFF
TGTGCCAGCAGACCAAACAGGGGGCAGAACACCGGGGAGCTGTTTTTT
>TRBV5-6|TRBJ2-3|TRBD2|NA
CASSLLAGHTDTQYF
TGTGCCAGCAGCCTACTAGCGGGGCACACAGATACGCAGTATTTT
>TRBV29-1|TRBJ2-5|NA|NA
CSGKGDTDSQETQYF
TGCAGCGGTAAGGGGGATACAGACTCGCAAGAGACCCAGTACTTC
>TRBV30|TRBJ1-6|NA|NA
CAWGDLPPLHF
TGTGCCTGGGGGGACTTGCCACCCCTCCACTTT
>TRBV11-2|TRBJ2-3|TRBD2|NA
CASSLTSGGTDTQYF
TGTGCCAGCAGCTTGACTAGCGGGGGCACAGATACGCAGTATTTT
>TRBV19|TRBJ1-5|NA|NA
CASSPADNQPQHF
TGTGCCAGTAGTCCAGCGGATAATCAGCCCCAGCATTTT
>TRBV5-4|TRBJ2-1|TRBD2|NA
CASSSSGLSGSSYNEQFF
TGTGCCAGCAGCTCGAGTGGGCTTAGCGGGAGCTCCTACAATGAGCAGTTCTTC
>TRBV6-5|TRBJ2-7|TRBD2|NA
CASSYNGRAYEQYF
TGTGCCAGCAGTTATAACGGGAGGGCCTACGAGCAGTACTTC
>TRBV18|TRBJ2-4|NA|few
CASSEGRALRDIQYF
TGTGCCAGCTCGGAGGGACGGGCCTTGAGGGACATTCAGTACTTC
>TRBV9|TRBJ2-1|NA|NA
CASSPNLGPYNEQFF
TGTGCCAGCAGCCCAAATCTTGGGCCTTACAATGAGCAGTTCTTC
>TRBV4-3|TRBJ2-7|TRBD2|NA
CASSQELGLAGPGYEQYF
TGCGCCAGCAGCCAAGAGCTAGGACTAGCGGGACCAGGCTACGAGCAGTACTTC
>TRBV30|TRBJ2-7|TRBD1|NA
CARLRGPTPYEQYF
TGTGCCCGGCTAAGGGGGCCCACCCCCTACGAGCAGTACTTC
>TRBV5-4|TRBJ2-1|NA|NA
CASSLGRDSAYNEQFF
TGTGCCAGCAGCTTGGGGCGGGATAGCGCATACAATGAGCAGTTCTTC
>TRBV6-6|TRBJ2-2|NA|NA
CASRSNTGELFF
TGTGCCAGCAGATCAAACACCGGGGAGCTGTTTTTT
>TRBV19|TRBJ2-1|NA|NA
CASSISRSNYNEQFF
TGTGCCAGTAGTATATCGAGGTCCAACTACAATGAGCAGTTCTTC
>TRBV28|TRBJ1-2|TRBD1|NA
CASSLDGRPGQGYGYTF
TGTGCCAGCAGTTTAGACGGCCGCCCGGGACAGGGATATGGCTACACCTTC
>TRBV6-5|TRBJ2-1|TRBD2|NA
CASSYTAGGNNEQFF
TGTGCCAGCAGTTACACGGCGGGAGGGAACAATGAGCAGTTCTTC
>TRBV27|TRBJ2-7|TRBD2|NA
CASSLGGGRGYYEQYF
TGTGCCAGCAGTCTCGGGGGGGGACGGGGCTACTACGAGCAGTACTTC
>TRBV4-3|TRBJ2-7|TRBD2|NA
CASSQGNGLEYEQYF
TGCGCCAGCAGCCAAGGTAACGGACTAGAATACGAGCAGTACTTC
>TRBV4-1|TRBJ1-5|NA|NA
CASSQEASTGFSQPQHF
TGCGCCAGCAGCCAAGAAGCTAGTACAGGGTTCTCTCAGCCCCAGCATTTT
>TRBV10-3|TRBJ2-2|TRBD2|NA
CAAKSGSNTGELFF
TGTGCCGCTAAAAGCGGGAGCAACACCGGGGAGCTGTTTTTT
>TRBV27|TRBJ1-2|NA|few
CASSLGPNYGYTF
TGTGCCAGCAGTTTGGGCCCAAACTATGGCTACACCTTC
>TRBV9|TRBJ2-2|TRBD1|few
CASSVGWDRVTGELFF
TGTGCCAGCAGCGTAGGCTGGGACAGGGTTACCGGGGAGCTGTTTTTT
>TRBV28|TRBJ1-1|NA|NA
CASRGPNTEAFF
TGTGCCAGCAGGGGGCCGAACACTGAAGCTTTCTTT
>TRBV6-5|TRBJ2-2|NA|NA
CASSPEPLALELFF
TGTGCCAGCAGTCCTGAGCCTCTAGCGTTGGAGCTGTTTTTT
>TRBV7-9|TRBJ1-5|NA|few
CASSWTSNQPQHF
TGTGCCAGCAGCTGGACAAGCAATCAGCCCCAGCATTTT
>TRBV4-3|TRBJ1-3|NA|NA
CASSQDPIEAEPGNTIYF
TGCGCCAGCAGCCAAGATCCGATCGAGGCTGAACCTGGAAACACCATATATTTT
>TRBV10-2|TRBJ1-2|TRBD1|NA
CASSMTGDEYYGYTF
TGCGCCAGCAGTATGACAGGGGACGAGTACTATGGCTACACCTTC
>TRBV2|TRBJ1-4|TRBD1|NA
CASSELPGGEKLFF
TGTGCCAGCAGTGAATTGCCAGGGGGTGAAAAACTGTTTTTT
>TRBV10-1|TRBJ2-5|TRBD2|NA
CASSGLAGGSETQYF
TGCGCCAGCAGTGGACTAGCGGGAGGGTCAGAGACCCAGTACTTC
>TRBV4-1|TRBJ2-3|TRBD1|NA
CASSHRTGGIRTDTQYF
TGCGCCAGCAGCCACCGGACAGGGGGGATTAGGACAGATACGCAGTATTTT
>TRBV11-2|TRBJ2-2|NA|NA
CASSLGIYTGELFF
TGTGCCAGCAGCTTAGGTATTTACACCGGGGAGCTGTTTTTT
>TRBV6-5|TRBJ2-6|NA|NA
CASSYEGGSGANVLTF
TGTGCCAGCAGTTACGAAGGCGGCTCTGGGGCCAACGTCCTGACTTTC
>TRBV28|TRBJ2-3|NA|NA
CASRLRSTDTQYF
TGTGCCAGCAGATTGCGGAGCACAGATACGCAGTATTTT
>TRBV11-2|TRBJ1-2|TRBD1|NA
CASSPDRANYGYTF
TGTGCCAGCAGCCCGGACAGGGCTAACTATGGCTACACCTTC
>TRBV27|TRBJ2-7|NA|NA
CASSPGISYEQYF
TGTGCCAGCAGTCCAGGGATCTCCTACGAGCAGTACTTC
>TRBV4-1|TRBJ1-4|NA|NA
CASSQGGTLNEKLFF
TGCGCCAGCAGCCAAGGTGGGACACTTAATGAAAAACTGTTTTTT
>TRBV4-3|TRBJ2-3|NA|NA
CASSQILVRGTDTQYF
TGCGCCAGCAGCCAAATCCTCGTGCGGGGCACAGATACGCAGTATTTT
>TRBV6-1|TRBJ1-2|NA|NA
CASSDLGQIRIYGYTF
TGTGCCAGCAGTGACCTAGGACAAATCAGGATCTATGGCTACACCTTC
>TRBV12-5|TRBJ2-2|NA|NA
CASGLGQVNTGELFF
TGTGCTAGTGGTTTGGGACAGGTGAACACCGGGGAGCTGTTTTTT
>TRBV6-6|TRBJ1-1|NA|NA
CASSYGGTEAFF
TGTGCCAGCAGTTATGGGGGGACTGAAGCTTTCTTT